The clone carrying this T cell receptor beta chain appeared a few times. The antigen remains unidentified. This entry belongs to a study of cytomegalovirus exposure and HLA in healthy donors. General study points: Reportedly, diagnosis of cytomegalovirus status by the classifier showed high specificity and sensitivity. Productive status was seen about 87% or about 30% of the time for most TCR beta V segments in an earlier analysis. In a later analysis, HLA-C alleles had the fewest associated TCRs, DRB1 alleles the most. Rare TCR sequences dominated, though some public TCRs recurred in many donors.

The CDR3 loop spans 14 amino acids. The PCR employed 60 Vbeta primers together with 13 Jbeta primers. Here immunoSEQ multiplex PCR was the method, and the copy in TCRdb shows in-frame clones only, minus some. The sample has over 100,000 clones, about 76% seen once. V is TRBV21-1 and J is TRBJ2-5; the tabulated D call, TRBD2, remains unverified against the DNA. TRBV21-1 is assigned pseudogene status. The TCR comes from a man in his forties in good health and CMV-seronegative. Sequenced input: PBMCs. The CDR3 nucleotides are TGTGCCAGCAAGGCTAGCGGGGTCGCGGAGACCCAGTACTTC. This gives the protein CASKASGVAETQYF.